This TCR beta chain was captured by sequencing in a study of blood T cell repertoires in COVID-19. The wider study: COVID-19 samples collected from the United States, Italy and Spain covered acute and convalescent phases.

Authors' analysis steps: By means of reference gene primer amplification, nucleated cell counts were estimated. Profiling relied on immunoSEQ multiplex PCR, and the TCRdb table lists in-frame clones only, not all of them. Clone size and the V and J calls come from that table; the DNA yielded D and trimming. This table holds approximately 250,000 clones, 70% to 90% found once. The ends lost 5 bases at V and 0 bases at J; junction bases unmatched: 4. The length of the CDR3 is 14 residues. Germline V gene lookup returns CDR1 SGHTA and CDR2 FQGNSA. Cohort assignment relied on participant-reported clinical history.

Sequenced material: PBMCs or T cells enriched from blood (not recorded which). V gene TRBV7-2 combines with J gene TRBJ2-7, with 7 bases lining up with TRBD1. The TCR originated in a woman in her 30s who had recovered from COVID-19. The CDR3 coding sequence is TGTGCCAGCAGCGGGGACAGTCTCTCCTACGAGCAGTACTTC. It yields the protein CASSGDSLSYEQYF.